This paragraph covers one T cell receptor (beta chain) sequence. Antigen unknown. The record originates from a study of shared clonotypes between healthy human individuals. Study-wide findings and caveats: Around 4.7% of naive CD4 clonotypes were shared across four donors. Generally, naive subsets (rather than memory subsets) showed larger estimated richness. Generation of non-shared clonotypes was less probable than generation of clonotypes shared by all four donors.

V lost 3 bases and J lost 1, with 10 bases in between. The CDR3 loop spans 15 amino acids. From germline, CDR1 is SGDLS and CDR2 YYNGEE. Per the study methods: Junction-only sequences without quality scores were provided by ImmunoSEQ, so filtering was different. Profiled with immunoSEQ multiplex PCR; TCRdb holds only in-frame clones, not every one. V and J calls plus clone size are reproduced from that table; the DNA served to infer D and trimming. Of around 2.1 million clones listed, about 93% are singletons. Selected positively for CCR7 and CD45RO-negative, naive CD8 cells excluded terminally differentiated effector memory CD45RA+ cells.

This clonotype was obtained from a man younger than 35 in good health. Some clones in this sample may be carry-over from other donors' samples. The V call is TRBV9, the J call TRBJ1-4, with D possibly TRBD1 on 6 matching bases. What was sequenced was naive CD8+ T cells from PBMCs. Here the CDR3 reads CASSAQGRTNEKLFF. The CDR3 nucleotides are TGTGCCAGCAGCGCCCAGGGGAGAACTAATGAAAAACTGTTTTTT.